This T cell receptor (beta chain) was obtained from a study of T cell responses to AZD1222 COVID-19 vaccine. Both about-4-week and about-12-week second-dose recipients were combined. V trimming: 3 bases; J trimming: 1 base; junction bases outside the gene matches: 4. Looked up from germline, CDR1 is MDHEN and CDR2 is SYDVKM. This CDR3 region has 15 residues. Overall study findings and caveats: Spike-specific TCR repertoires showed rising breadth and depth after two AZD1222 doses.

Details on this clone: Its antigen is unknown.

Libraries were prepared by immunoSEQ multiplex PCR; TCRdb keeps only in-frame clonotypes and omits some of them. The sample records about 150,000 clones, more than 85% being singletons. The sample was peripheral blood, taken 28 days after the second AZD1222 dose. The sequence derives from an adult who received the AZD1222 COVID-19 vaccine. J is TRBJ1-1 and V is TRBV28; 8 bases fit TRBD1. CDR3 sequence reads: CASSLAGTGNTEAFF. The DNA for the CDR3 is TGTGCCAGCAGTTTGGCCGGGACAGGGAACACTGAAGCTTTCTTT.